This passage covers 27 T cell receptor beta chains from one sample sequenced in a study of monozygotic twins with inflammatory bowel disease. Reprocessing the 5' RACE reads, TCRdb reports a single entry for every CDR3 protein and omits DNA. The sample totals about 330,000 distinct CDR3 sequences. The source material was blood. These receptors originate from a human donor with ulcerative colitis or Crohn's disease, or a healthy co-twin of an affected twin (not recorded which).

CDR3: CASSPQGQSDEQYF. This rearrangement joins TRBV18 to TRBJ2-7; TCRdb picks TRBD1, but there is no DNA to check that call. The CDR3 is 14 residues long. CDR1 is KGHSH and CDR2 is LQKENI in the germline V gene.

The chain joins TRBV20-1 to TRBJ2-1. Germline V CDR1 and CDR2: DFQATT, SNEGSKA (reference sequence). This CDR3 spans 14 amino acids. CDR3 protein: CSAPPSRPNNEQFF.

The V call is TRBV4-3, the J call TRBJ2-3. Per the germline V gene, CDR1 is LGHNA and CDR2 is YSLEER. This CDR3 has 16 amino acids. CDR3 amino acids: CASSQELGSNTDTQYF.

J is TRBJ2-2 and V is TRBV7-8; the TCRdb D gene call, TRBD2, has no DNA to confirm it. Germline V CDR1 and CDR2: SGHVS, FQNEAQ. The CDR3 contains 15 residues. The CDR3 region is CASSFLRLGGGELFF.

The rearrangement uses TRBV5-5 and TRBJ1-5; TCRdb proposes TRBD1, but this gene call is untestable without DNA. There are 14 residues in the CDR3. Germline CDR1 is SGHKS and CDR2 is YYEKEE (reference sequence). CDR3 sequence: CASSLRTDNQPQHF.

The rearrangement joins TRBV7-8 to TRBJ1-5. From germline, CDR1 is SGHVS and CDR2 FQNEAQ. The CDR3 consists of 15 residues. The CDR3 sequence: CASSPQARTNQPQHF.

The chain couples TRBV7-2 to TRBJ1-2. The CDR3 spans 13 residues. In germline, CDR1 is SGHTA, CDR2 FQGNSA. CDR3 in amino acids: CASSSLPSSGYTF.

The chain has TRBV5-5 and TRBJ2-5; TCRdb indicates TRBD1, and absent DNA this call remains unverified. The germline V gene encodes CDR1 SGHKS and CDR2 YYEKEE (reference sequence). The CDR3 extends over 15 amino acids. The CDR3 loop reads CASSLDSWGPETQYF.

V gene TRBV4-3 combines with J gene TRBJ2-5; TCRdb picks TRBD2, but there is no DNA to check that call. The CDR3 loop spans 13 amino acids. Germline V gives CDR1 LGHNA, CDR2 YSLEER. The CDR3 sequence is CASSQTLDETQYF.

This chain uses TRBV5-1 with TRBJ2-1; absent DNA, TCRdb's TRBD1 call cannot be checked. The CDR3 covers 14 residues. The germline gives CDR1 SGHRS, CDR2 YFSETQ. The CDR3 reads CASSFGQGRGEQFF. Supplemented by reference TRBV5-1 and TRBJ2-1, the full variable domain reads KAGVTQTPRYLIKTRGQQVTLSCSPISGHRSVSWYQQTPGQGLQFLFEYFSETQRNKGNFPGRFSGRQFSNSRSEMNVSTLELGDSALYLCASSFGQGRGEQFFGPGTRLTVL.

This chain joins TRBV20-1 and TRBJ1-5. The CDR3 sequence is 16 residues long. Germline assignment: CDR1 DFQATT and CDR2 SNEGSKA (reference sequence). CDR3 amino acids: CSASPGISYSNQPQHF.

The chain joins TRBV28 to TRBJ2-3; TCRdb outputs TRBD2, but without DNA this stays unchecked. The CDR3 is 14 residues long. The germline V gene encodes CDR1 MDHEN and CDR2 SYDVKM. CDR3 sequence: CASQPTSGTDTQYF.

J is TRBJ2-5 and V is TRBV6-1; TCRdb designates TRBD1, a call that cannot be tested without DNA. Germline assignment: CDR1 MNHNS and CDR2 SASEGT. This CDR3 contains 15 residues. CDR3: CASSSPGAGQETQYF.

The V call is TRBV12-3 or TRBV12-4, the J call TRBJ2-5; TCRdb proposes TRBD1, but this gene call is untestable without DNA. CDR3 length: 18 amino acids. CDR3 sequence reads: CASSFGARTGFPQETQYF.

The rearrangement joins TRBV7-2 to TRBJ1-5. The CDR3 extends over 13 amino acids. Per the germline V gene, CDR1 is SGHTA and CDR2 is FQGNSA. The CDR3 reads CASSLFVGEPQHF. Full variable domain (missing parts from reference TRBV7-2 and TRBJ1-5): GAGVSQSPSNKVTEKGKDVELRCDPISGHTALYWYRQSLGQGLEFLIYFQGNSAPDKSGLPSDRFSAERTGGSVSTLTIQRTQQEDSAVYLCASSLFVGEPQHFGDGTRLSIL.

The chain has TRBV6-5 and TRBJ2-1. Looked up from germline, CDR1 is MNHEY and CDR2 is SVGAGI. The CDR3 consists of 17 residues. CDR3 protein: CASSYSRAGSSYNEQFF.

The V gene is TRBV4-2, the J gene TRBJ1-1. CDR3 length equals 16 residues. CDR1 LGHNA and CDR2 YNFKEQ come from the germline V gene. Here the CDR3 reads CASSQSNGVGGTEAFF.

The gene calls are TRBV19 and TRBJ1-6. The germline V gene has CDR1 LNHDA and CDR2 SQIVND (reference sequence). The CDR3 has 15 amino acids. The CDR3 loop reads CASSIGKSTGFVLHF.

The chain links TRBV7-9 to TRBJ2-2; the TCRdb call, TRBD1, lacks DNA for checking. Germline V gives CDR1 SEHNR, CDR2 FQNEAQ (reference sequence). CDR3 length: 15 amino acids. CDR3: CASSARQVDTGELFF.

The genes are TRBV7-2 and TRBJ1-2; TCRdb gives TRBD1 as the D gene, but with no DNA this cannot be confirmed. This CDR3 contains 15 residues. Germline V gives CDR1 SGHTA, CDR2 FQGNSA. The CDR3 here is CASSLGQGGNYGYTF.

The genes are TRBV6-5 and TRBJ2-2; TCRdb's D call of TRBD1 is untestable without DNA. This CDR3 is 17 amino acids long. In germline, CDR1 is MNHEY, CDR2 SVGAGI. The CDR3 protein is CASPKWPGTGDSGELFF.

The V call is TRBV19, the J call TRBJ2-5; the D gene TCRdb calls, TRBD2, cannot be checked with no DNA. CDR1 LNHDA and CDR2 SQIVND come from the germline V gene (reference sequence). CDR3 size: 14 residues. The CDR3 region is CATRREAAQETQYF. Full variable domain (rest looked up from reference TRBV19 and TRBJ2-5): DGGITQSPKYLFRKEGQNVTLSCEQNLNHDAMYWYRQDPGQGLRLIYYSQIVNDFQKGDIAEGYSVSREKKESFPLTVTSAQKNPTAFYLCATRREAAQETQYFGPGTRLLVL.

The V and J genes are TRBV6-1 and TRBJ2-1. From germline, CDR1 is MNHNS and CDR2 SASEGT. This CDR3 is built from 14 residues. The CDR3: CASRQIMSTNEQFF.

The chain recombines TRBV5-1 with TRBJ2-2; the TCRdb call, TRBD1, lacks DNA for checking. The CDR3 is made up of 16 amino acids. Germline CDR1 SGHRS, CDR2 YFSETQ. The CDR3 region is CASNSAGQGATGELFF. The full variable domain, its missing parts supplied by reference TRBV5-1 and TRBJ2-2, is KAGVTQTPRYLIKTRGQQVTLSCSPISGHRSVSWYQQTPGQGLQFLFEYFSETQRNKGNFPGRFSGRQFSNSRSEMNVSTLELGDSALYLCASNSAGQGATGELFFGEGSRLTVL.

The chain employs TRBV20-1 and TRBJ2-5; no DNA is available, so the TRBD1 call from TCRdb remains unchecked. The CDR3 consists of 15 residues. Germline values: CDR1 DFQATT, CDR2 SNEGSKA (reference sequence). The CDR3 here is CSARDLAGLPGTQYF.

The V and J genes are TRBV27 and TRBJ2-6; TCRdb proposes TRBD1, but this gene call is untestable without DNA. CDR1 and CDR2 from the germline V gene are MNHEY and SMNVEV (reference sequence). The CDR3 spans 16 residues. The CDR3 sequence: CASSPRTGSGANVLTF.

The CDR3 loop reads CASSVRGGEGTDTQYF. The chain employs TRBV5-1 and TRBJ2-3; the TCRdb D gene call, TRBD2, has no DNA to confirm it. The germline gives CDR1 SGHRS, CDR2 YFSETQ. The CDR3 loop spans 16 amino acids. Looking up the rest from reference TRBV5-1 and TRBJ2-3 gives the full variable domain: KAGVTQTPRYLIKTRGQQVTLSCSPISGHRSVSWYQQTPGQGLQFLFEYFSETQRNKGNFPGRFSGRQFSNSRSEMNVSTLELGDSALYLCASSVRGGEGTDTQYFGPGTRLTVL.